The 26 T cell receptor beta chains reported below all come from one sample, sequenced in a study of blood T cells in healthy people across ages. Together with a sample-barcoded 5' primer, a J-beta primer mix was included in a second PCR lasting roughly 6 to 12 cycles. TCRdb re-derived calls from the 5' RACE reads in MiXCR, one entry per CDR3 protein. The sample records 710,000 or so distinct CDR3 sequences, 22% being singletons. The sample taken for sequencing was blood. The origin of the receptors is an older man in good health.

The CDR3 reads CASSLEPRGSPLHF. The CDR3 bases are TGTGCCAGCAGTTTGGAACCAAGAGGGTCACCCCTCCACTTT. The rearrangement uses TRBV27 and TRBJ1-6; D gene uncertain. This CDR3 spans 14 amino acids. Trimming took off 3 bases at V and 10 bases at J, with 13 bases between the two ends. Germline V gene sequence: CDR1 MNHEY, CDR2 SMNVEV (reference sequence).

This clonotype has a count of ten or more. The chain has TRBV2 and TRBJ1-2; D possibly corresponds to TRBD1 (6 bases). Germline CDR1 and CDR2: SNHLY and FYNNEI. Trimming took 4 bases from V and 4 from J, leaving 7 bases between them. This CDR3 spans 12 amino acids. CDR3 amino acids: CASSADSYGYTF. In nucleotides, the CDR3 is TGTGCCAGCAGTGCGGACAGCTATGGCTACACCTTC.

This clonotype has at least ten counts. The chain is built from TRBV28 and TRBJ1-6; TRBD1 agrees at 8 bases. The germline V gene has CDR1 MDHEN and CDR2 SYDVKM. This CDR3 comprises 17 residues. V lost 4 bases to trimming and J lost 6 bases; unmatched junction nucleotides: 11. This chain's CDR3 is CASSSSANRGTNSPLHF. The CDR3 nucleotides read TGTGCCAGCAGTTCCTCTGCCAACAGGGGGACTAATTCACCCCTCCACTTT.

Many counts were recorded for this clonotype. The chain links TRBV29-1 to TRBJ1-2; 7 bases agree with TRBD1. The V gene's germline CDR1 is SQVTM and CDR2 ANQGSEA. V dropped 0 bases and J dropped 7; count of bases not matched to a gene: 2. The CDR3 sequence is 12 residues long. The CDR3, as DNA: TGCAGCGTTGAAGACAGGGGGGCTGGCTACACCTTC. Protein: CSVEDRGAGYTF.

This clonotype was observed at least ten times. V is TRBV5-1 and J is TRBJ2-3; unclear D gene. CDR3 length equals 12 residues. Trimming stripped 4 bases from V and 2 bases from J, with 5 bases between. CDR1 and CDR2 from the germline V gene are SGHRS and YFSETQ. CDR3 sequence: CASSAFTDTQYF. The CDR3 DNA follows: TGCGCCAGCAGCGCCTTCACAGATACGCAGTATTTT.

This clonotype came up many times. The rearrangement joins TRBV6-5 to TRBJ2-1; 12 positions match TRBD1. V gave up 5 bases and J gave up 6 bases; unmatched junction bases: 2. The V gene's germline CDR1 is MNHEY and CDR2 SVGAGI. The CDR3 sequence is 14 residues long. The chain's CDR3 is CASSRDRGRNEQFF. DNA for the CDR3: TGTGCCAGCAGTCGGGACAGGGGGCGCAATGAGCAGTTCTTC.

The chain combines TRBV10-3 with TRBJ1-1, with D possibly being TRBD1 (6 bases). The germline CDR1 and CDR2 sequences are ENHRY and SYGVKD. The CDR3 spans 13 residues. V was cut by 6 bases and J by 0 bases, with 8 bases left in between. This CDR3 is CAIRDSLNTEAFF. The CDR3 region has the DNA TGTGCCATCAGGGACAGTTTGAACACTGAAGCTTTCTTT.

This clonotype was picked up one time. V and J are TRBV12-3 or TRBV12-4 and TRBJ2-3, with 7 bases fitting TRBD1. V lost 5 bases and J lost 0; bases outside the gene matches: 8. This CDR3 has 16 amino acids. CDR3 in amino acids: CASSTFRDRSTDTQYF. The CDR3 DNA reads TGTGCCAGCAGTACCTTTCGGGACAGAAGCACAGATACGCAGTATTTT.

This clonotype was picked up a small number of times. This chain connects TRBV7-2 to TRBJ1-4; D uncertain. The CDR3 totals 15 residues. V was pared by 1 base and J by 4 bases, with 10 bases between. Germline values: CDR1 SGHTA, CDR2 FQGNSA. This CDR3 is CASSLGAQINEKLFF. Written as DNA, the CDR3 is TGTGCCAGCAGCTTAGGAGCACAGATTAATGAAAAACTGTTTTTT.

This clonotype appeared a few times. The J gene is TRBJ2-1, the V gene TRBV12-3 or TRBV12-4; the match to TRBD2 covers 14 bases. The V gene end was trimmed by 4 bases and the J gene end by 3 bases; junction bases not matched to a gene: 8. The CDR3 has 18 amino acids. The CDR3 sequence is CASSSTGTSGSNYNEQFF. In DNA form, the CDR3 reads TGTGCCAGCAGTTCCACCGGGACTAGCGGGAGTAACTACAATGAGCAGTTCTTC.

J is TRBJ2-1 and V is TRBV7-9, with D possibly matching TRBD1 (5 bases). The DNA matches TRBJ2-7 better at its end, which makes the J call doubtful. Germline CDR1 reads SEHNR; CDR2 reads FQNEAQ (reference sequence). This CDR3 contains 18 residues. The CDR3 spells CASSLENWAGRAPYEQYF. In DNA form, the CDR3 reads TGTGCCAGCAGCTTAGAAAATTGGGCAGGGCGCGCCCCCTACGAGCAGTACTTC.

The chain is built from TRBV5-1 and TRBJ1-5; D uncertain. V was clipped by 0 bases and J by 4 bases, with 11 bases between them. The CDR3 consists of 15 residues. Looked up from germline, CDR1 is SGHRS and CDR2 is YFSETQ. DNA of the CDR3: TGCGCCAGCAGCTTGGGTCCTAACGGGAATCAGCCCCAGCATTTT. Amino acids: CASSLGPNGNQPQHF.

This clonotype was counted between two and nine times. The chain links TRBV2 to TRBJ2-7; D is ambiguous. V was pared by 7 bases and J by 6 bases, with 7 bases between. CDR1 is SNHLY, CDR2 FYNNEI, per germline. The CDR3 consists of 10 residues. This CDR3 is CASISSEQYV. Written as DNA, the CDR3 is TGTGCCAGCATCTCCAGCGAGCAGTACGTC.

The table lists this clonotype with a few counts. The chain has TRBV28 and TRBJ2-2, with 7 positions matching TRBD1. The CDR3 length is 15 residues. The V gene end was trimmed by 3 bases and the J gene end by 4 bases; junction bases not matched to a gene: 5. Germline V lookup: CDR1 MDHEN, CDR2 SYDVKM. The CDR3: CASSFPGTVTGELFF. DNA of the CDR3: TGTGCCAGCAGTTTCCCTGGGACAGTCACCGGGGAGCTGTTTTTT.

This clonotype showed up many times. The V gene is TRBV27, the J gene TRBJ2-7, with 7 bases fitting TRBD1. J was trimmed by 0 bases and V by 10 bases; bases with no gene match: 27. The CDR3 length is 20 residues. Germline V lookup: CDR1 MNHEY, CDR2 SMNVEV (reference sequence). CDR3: CANYNFRGQKNITSSYEQYV. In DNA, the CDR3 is TGTGCCAATTACAATTTTCGGGGACAGAAAAATATAACTAGCTCCTACGAGCAGTACGTC.

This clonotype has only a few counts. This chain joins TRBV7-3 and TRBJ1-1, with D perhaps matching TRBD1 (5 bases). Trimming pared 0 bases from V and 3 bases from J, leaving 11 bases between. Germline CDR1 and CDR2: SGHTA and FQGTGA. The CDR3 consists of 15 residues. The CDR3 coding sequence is TGTGCCAGCAGCTTAACCGGGGCCAGATACACTGAAGCTTTCTTT. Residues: CASSLTGARYTEAFF.

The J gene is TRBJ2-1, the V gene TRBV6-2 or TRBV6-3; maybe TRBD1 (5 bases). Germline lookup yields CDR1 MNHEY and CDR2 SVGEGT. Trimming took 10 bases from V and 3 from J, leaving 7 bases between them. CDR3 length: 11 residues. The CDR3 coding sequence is TGTGCCACCGACAGCTACAATGAGCAGTTCTTC. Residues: CATDSYNEQFF.

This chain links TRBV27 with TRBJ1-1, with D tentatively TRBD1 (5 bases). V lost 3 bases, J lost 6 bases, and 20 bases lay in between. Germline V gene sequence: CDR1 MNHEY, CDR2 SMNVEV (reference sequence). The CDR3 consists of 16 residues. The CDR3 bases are TGTGCCAGCAGTTTCCGCCGGGGTGGGGCCAACGCTGAAGCTTTCTTT. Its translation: CASSFRRGGANAEAFF.

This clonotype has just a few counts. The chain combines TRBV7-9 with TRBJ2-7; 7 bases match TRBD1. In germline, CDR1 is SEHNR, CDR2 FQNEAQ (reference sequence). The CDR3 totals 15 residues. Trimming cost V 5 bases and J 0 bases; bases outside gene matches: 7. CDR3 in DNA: TGTGCCAGCAGCATGTACAGGGGCGACTCCTACGAGCAGTACTTC. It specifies CASSMYRGDSYEQYF. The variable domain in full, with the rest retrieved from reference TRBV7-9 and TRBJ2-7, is DTGVSQNPRHKITKRGQNVTFRCDPISEHNRLYWYRQTLGQGPEFLTYFQNEAQLEKSRLLSDRFSAERPKGSFSTLEIQRTEQGDSAMYLCASSMYRGDSYEQYFGPGTRLTVT.

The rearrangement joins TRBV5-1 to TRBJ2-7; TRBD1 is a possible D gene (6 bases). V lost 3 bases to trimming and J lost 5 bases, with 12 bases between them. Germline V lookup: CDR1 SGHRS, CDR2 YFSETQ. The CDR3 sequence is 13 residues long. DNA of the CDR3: TGCGCCAGCAGCTGGACAGTGGGGAACGAGCAGTACTTC. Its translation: CASSWTVGNEQYF.

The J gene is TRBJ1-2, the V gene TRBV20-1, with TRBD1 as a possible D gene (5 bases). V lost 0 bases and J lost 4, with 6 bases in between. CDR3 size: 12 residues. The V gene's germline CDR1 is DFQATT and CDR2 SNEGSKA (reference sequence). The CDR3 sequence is CSAREGVYGYTF. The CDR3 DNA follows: TGCAGTGCTAGAGAGGGGGTCTATGGCTACACCTTC.

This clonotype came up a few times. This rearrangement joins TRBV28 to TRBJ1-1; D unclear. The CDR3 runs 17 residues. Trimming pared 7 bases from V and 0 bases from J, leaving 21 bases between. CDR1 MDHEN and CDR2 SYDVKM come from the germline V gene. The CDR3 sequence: CASNLVGEWRMNTEAFF. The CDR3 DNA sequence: TGTGCCAGCAACCTCGTTGGGGAATGGAGAATGAACACTGAAGCTTTCTTT.

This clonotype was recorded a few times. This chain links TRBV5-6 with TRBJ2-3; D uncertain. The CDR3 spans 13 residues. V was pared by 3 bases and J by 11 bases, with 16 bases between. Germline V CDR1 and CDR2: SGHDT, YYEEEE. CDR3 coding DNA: TGTGCCAGCAGCTCCAATATACGGCGGAGGCAGTATTTT. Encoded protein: CASSSNIRRRQYF.

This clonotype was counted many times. DNA of the CDR3: TGTGCCAGCAGAACAGGGGGCAATGGCTACACCTTC. Translating it yields CASRTGGNGYTF. The chain couples TRBV28 to TRBJ1-2, with 9 bases identical to TRBD1. The CDR3 is 12 amino acids. J was trimmed by 6 bases and V by 6 bases; bases with no gene match: 2. The germline V gene encodes CDR1 MDHEN and CDR2 SYDVKM.

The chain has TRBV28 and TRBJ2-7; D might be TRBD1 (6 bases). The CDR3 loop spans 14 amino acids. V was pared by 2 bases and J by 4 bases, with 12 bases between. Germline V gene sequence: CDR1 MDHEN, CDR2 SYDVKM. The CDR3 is CASSLPRGRYEQYF. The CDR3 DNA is TGTGCCAGCAGTTTACCCAGGGGACGGTACGAGCAGTACTTC.

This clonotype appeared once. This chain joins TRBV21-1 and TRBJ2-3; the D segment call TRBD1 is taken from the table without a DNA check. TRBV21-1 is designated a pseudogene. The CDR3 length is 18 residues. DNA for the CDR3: TGTGCCAGCAGCAAAGCGCCGTCCCCATCGGTGAGCACAGATACGCAGTATTTT. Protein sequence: CASSKAPSPSVSTDTQYF.